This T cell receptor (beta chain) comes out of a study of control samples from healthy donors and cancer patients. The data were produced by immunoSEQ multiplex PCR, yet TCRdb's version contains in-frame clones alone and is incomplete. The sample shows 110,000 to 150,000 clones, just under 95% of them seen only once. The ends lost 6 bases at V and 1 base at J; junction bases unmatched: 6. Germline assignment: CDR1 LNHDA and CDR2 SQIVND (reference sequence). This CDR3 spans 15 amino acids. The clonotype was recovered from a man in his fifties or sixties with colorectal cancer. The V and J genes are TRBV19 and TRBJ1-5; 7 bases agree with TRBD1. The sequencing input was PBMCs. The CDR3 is CASSGQAVSNQPQHF. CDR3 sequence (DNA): TGTGCCAGTAGCGGACAGGCGGTGAGCAATCAGCCCCAGCATTTT.